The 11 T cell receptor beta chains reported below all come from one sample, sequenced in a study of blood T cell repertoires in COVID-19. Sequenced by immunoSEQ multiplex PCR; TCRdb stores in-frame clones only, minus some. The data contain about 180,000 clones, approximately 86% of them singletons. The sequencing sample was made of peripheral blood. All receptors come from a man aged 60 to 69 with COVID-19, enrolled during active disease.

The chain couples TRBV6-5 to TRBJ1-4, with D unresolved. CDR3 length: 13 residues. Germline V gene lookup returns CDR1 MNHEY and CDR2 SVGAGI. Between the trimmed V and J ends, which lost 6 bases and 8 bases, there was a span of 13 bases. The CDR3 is CASSGRRGEKLFF. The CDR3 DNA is TGTGCCAGCAGCGGGAGGAGAGGGGAAAAACTGTTTTTT.

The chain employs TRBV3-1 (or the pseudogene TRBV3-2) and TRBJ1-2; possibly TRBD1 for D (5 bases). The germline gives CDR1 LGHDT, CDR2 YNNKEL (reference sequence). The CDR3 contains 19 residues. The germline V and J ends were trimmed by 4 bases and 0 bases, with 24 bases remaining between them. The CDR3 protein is CASSRLRGEGQGANYGYTF. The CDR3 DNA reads TGTGCCAGCAGCCGCCTACGGGGGGAGGGGCAGGGAGCTAACTATGGCTACACCTTC.

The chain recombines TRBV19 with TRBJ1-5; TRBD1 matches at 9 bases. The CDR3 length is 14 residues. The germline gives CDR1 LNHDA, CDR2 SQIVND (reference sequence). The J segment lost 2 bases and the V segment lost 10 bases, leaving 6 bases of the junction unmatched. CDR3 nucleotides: TGTGCCACATCCACAGGGGGCGGCAATCAGCCCCAGCATTTT. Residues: CATSTGGGNQPQHF.

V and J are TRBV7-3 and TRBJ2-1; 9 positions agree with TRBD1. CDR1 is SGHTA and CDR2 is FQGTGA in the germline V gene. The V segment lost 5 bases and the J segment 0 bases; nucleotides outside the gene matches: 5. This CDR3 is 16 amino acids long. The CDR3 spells CASSPEDRGSYNEQFF. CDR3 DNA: TGTGCCAGCAGCCCGGAGGACAGGGGCTCCTACAATGAGCAGTTCTTC.

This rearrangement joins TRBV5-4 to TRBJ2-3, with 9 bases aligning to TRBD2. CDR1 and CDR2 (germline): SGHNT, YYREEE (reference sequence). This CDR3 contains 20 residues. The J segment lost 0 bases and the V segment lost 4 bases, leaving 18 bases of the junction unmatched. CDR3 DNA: TGTGCCAGCAGCCATCCCGGGACTAGCCATGCAGGGGTTAGCACAGATACGCAGTATTTT. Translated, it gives CASSHPGTSHAGVSTDTQYF.

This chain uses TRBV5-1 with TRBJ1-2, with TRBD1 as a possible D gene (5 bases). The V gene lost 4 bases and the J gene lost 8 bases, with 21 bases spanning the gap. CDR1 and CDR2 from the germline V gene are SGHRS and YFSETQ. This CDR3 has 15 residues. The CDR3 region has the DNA TGCGCCAGCAGCCAAGACCGGGACCGCGGGGGAGGCTACACCTTC. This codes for CASSQDRDRGGGYTF.

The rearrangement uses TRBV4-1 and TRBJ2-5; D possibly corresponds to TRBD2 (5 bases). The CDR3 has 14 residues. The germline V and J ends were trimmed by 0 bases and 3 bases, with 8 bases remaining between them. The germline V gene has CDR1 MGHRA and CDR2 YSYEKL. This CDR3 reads CASSQDDGEETQYF. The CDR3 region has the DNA TGCGCCAGCAGCCAAGACGACGGGGAAGAGACCCAGTACTTC.

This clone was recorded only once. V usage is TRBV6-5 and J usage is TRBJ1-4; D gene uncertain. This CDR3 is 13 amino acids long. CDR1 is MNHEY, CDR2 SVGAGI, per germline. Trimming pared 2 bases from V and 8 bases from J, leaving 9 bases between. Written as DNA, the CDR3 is TGTGCCAGCAGTTACCTGGAGGGAGAAAAACTGTTTTTT. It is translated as CASSYLEGEKLFF.

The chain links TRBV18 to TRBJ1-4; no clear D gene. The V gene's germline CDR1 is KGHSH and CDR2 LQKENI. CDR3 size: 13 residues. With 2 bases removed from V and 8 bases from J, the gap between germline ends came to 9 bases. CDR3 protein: CASSPGGKEKLFF. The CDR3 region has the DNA TGTGCCAGCTCACCAGGAGGAAAGGAAAAACTGTTTTTT.

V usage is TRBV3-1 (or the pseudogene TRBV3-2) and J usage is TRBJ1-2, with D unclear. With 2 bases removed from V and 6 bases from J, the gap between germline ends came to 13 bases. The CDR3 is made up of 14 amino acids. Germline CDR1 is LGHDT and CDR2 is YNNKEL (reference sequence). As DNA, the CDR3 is TGTGCCAGCAGCCAAAGTCTTCAACACCATGGCTACACCTTC. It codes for CASSQSLQHHGYTF.

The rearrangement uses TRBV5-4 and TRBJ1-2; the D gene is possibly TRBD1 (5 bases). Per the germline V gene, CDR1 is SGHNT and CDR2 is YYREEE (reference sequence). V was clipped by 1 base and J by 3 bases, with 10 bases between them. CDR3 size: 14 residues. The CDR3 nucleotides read TGTGCCAGCAGCTTGCAAGGGGCGGACTATGGCTACACCTTC. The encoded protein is CASSLQGADYGYTF.